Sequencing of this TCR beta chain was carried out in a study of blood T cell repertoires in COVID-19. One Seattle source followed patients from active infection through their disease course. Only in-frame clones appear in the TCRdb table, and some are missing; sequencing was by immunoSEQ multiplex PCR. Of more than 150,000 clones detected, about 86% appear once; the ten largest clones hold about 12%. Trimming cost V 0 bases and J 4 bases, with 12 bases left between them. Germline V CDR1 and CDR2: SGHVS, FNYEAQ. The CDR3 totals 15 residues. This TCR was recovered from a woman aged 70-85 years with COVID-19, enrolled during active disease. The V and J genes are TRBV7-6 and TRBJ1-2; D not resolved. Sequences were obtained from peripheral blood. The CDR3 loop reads CASSLAPTDGYGYTF. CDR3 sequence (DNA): TGTGCCAGCAGCTTAGCCCCTACAGACGGCTATGGCTACACCTTC. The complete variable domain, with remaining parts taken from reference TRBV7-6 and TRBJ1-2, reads GAGVSQSPRYKVTKRGQDVALRCDPISGHVSLYWYRQALGQGPEFLTYFNYEAQQDKSGLPNDRFSAERPEGSISTLTIQRTEQRDSAMYRCASSLAPTDGYGYTFGSGTRLTVV.